This T cell receptor beta chain was sequenced during a study of blood T cell repertoires in COVID-19. Across the whole study: Two consecutive negative NP/OP PCR tests, clearance, or resolved symptoms defined Cohort 3 recovery.

Only one count was recorded for this clone. In the original workflow: Reference gene primers were amplified, and this amplification served to estimate nucleated cell counts. The table came from immunoSEQ multiplex PCR; TCRdb's copy has only in-frame clones and leaves some out. V, J and clone size are those of that table, while D and trimming were read from the DNA. The sample records approximately 190,000 clones, 70% to 90% being singletons. The J segment lost 4 bases and the V segment lost 6 bases, leaving 7 bases of the junction unmatched. The CDR3 loop spans 15 amino acids. The germline gives CDR1 MNHEY, CDR2 SVGAGI.

V is TRBV6-5 and J is TRBJ2-3; 10 bases line up with TRBD1. Sequencing was carried out using PBMCs or T cells enriched from blood (not recorded which). This receptor was obtained from a woman aged 35 to 49 in a cohort exposed to, infected with or recovered from COVID-19 (not recorded which). The CDR3 bases are TGTGCCAGCAGGGACAGGGGGACTTTTCCAGATACGCAGTATTTT. It translates to CASRDRGTFPDTQYF.